This T cell receptor beta chain emerged from a study of blood T cell repertoires in COVID-19. Study at large: Sites in the United States, Italy and Spain provided acute and convalescent COVID-19 samples. PBMCs, B-cell-depleted T cells, or T cells were the source of the cDNA or gDNA that made up the material.

This clone was seen only a few times. Original analysis: Estimation of nucleated cell counts relied on the amplification of reference gene primers. Clones were read by immunoSEQ multiplex PCR, and TCRdb kept only the in-frame ones, dropping some. That table gives V, J and clone size, and the DNA gave D and trimming. The table shows some 53,000 clones, with about 90% occurring only once. The germline CDR1 and CDR2 sequences are LGHNA and YSLEER. There are 15 residues in the CDR3. Between the trimmed V and J ends, which lost 4 bases and 5 bases, there was a span of 15 bases. The sequenced sample consisted of peripheral blood. This chain uses TRBV4-3 with TRBJ2-1; no reliable D call. This receptor was obtained from a human donor with active COVID-19. The donor label of this sample is uncertain. The CDR3: CASSPAVSKHNEQFF. DNA of the CDR3: TGCGCCAGCAGCCCTGCCGTATCCAAGCACAATGAGCAGTTCTTC.